The 10 T cell receptor beta chains below were found in one sample sequenced in a study of shared clonotypes between healthy human individuals. TCRdb's copy holds only in-frame clones and misses some; the assay was immunoSEQ multiplex PCR. The sample lists about 650,000 clones; roughly 95% were seen once. Positively selected for CCR7, the CD45RO-negative cells used as naive CD8 cells excluded terminally differentiated effector memory CD45RA+ cells. The specimen was naive CD8+ T cells sorted from blood. The origin of the receptors is a woman aged 30 to 39 in good health.

This chain uses TRBV28 with TRBJ2-2; 7 nucleotides agree with TRBD1. The germline gives CDR1 MDHEN, CDR2 SYDVKM. There are 15 residues in the CDR3. The J segment lost 5 bases and the V segment lost 5 bases, leaving 8 bases of the junction unmatched. The CDR3 DNA follows: TGTGCCAGCAGTCTTCCGGGACAGTATACCGGGGAGCTGTTTTTT. Its protein product is CASSLPGQYTGELFF. Variable domain in full (rest from reference TRBV28 and TRBJ2-2): DVKVTQSSRYLVKRTGEKVFLECVQDMDHENMFWYRQDPGLGLRLIYFSYDVKMKEKGDIPEGYSVSREKKERFSLILESASTNQTSMYLCASSLPGQYTGELFFGEGSRLTVL.

In DNA form, the CDR3 reads TGTGCCAGCAGTTTACTCTCCTCCGTCACCGGGGAGCTGTTTTTT. Translated, it gives CASSLLSSVTGELFF. V usage is TRBV28 and J usage is TRBJ2-2; D remains ambiguous. Germline-derived CDR1 and CDR2 are MDHEN and SYDVKM. The CDR3 has 15 residues. The V end lost 2 bases, the J end lost 4 bases, and 11 bases lay between the germline ends.

This chain joins TRBV27 and TRBJ2-7, with 7 bases that match TRBD1. The CDR3 consists of 14 residues. The V and J ends lost 4 bases and 2 bases, in that order; junction bases with no gene match: 5. CDR1 and CDR2 (germline): MNHEY, SMNVEV (reference sequence). The CDR3 bases are TGTGCCAGCAGTTCGTACAGGGGTCCCTACGAGCAGTACTTC. Amino acids: CASSSYRGPYEQYF.

This clone was detected only once. The CDR3: CASSMVGVVTGELFF. The CDR3 DNA is TGTGCCAGTAGTATGGTAGGGGTAGTCACCGGGGAGCTGTTTTTT. V gene TRBV19 combines with J gene TRBJ2-2; D possibly corresponds to TRBD1 (5 bases). The V gene lost 3 bases and the J gene lost 4 bases, with 12 bases spanning the gap. CDR1 is LNHDA and CDR2 is SQIVND in the germline V gene (reference sequence). This CDR3 spans 15 amino acids.

This chain connects TRBV19 to TRBJ2-1, with D possibly TRBD2 on 5 matching bases. The CDR3 covers 16 residues. The V end was cut by 4 bases, the J end by 6 bases, with 19 bases between. CDR1 LNHDA and CDR2 SQIVND come from the germline V gene (reference sequence). The CDR3: CASSTPASRFGNEQFF. The CDR3 DNA reads TGTGCCAGTAGTACCCCCGCTAGCCGGTTCGGCAATGAGCAGTTCTTC.

V and J are TRBV4-1 and TRBJ2-1; D is unresolved. The CDR3 covers 15 residues. V lost 0 bases and J 6 bases, leaving 12 bases between the germline ends. Germline V gene data show CDR1 as MGHRA and CDR2 as YSYEKL. The CDR3 is CASSQELGLRNEQFF. The CDR3 DNA reads TGCGCCAGCAGCCAAGAGCTAGGTCTGCGCAATGAGCAGTTCTTC.

The V call is TRBV10-3, the J call TRBJ2-5, with 8 bases lining up with TRBD1. CDR1 is ENHRY, CDR2 SYGVKD, per germline. This CDR3 contains 15 residues. V shed 3 bases and J 4 bases; nucleotides not matched to a gene: 7. As DNA, the CDR3 is TGTGCCATCAGTGATGGTGGGACAGGCACAGAGACCCAGTACTTC. The encoded protein is CAISDGGTGTETQYF.

There are a few counts of this clone. The DNA for the CDR3 is TGTGCCAGCAGCTCCACCCTAGCGGGAGAAGGCACTGAGCAGTTCTTC. Translating gives CASSSTLAGEGTEQFF. This chain uses TRBV7-8 with TRBJ2-1; 10 bases line up with TRBD2. Trimming took 4 bases from V and 9 from J; bases not matched to a gene: 12. The germline gives CDR1 SGHVS, CDR2 FQNEAQ. The CDR3 length is 16 residues.

The chain employs TRBV11-2 and TRBJ2-7, with D possibly being TRBD2 (5 bases). The CDR3 contains 12 residues. Trimming left V 1 base short and J 4 bases short, with 5 bases between. Looked up from germline, CDR1 is SGHAT and CDR2 is FQNNGV. DNA for the CDR3: TGTGCCAGCAGCTTAGGGGAGTACGAGCAGTACTTC. As protein: CASSLGEYEQYF.

This sequence joins TRBV7-9 and TRBJ1-1, with a weak D call TRBD1 (5 bases). Trimming took off 2 bases at V and 5 bases at J, with 15 bases between the two ends. Per the germline V gene, CDR1 is SEHNR and CDR2 is FQNEAQ (reference sequence). The CDR3 loop spans 15 amino acids. CDR3 DNA sequence: TGTGCCAGCAGCTTAACTAGGGGAGATAGTACTGAAGCTTTCTTT. Its translation is CASSLTRGDSTEAFF.